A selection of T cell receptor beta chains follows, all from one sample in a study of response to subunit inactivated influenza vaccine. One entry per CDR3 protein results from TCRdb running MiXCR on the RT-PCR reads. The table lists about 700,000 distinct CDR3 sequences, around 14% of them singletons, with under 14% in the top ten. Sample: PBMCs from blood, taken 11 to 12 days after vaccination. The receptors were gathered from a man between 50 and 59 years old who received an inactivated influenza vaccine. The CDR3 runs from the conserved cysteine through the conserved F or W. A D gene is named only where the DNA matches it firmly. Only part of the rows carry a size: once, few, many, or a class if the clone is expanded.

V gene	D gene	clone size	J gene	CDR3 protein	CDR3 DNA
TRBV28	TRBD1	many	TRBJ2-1	CASAPGTGNYNEQFF	TGTGCCAGCGCACCAGGGACAGGAAATTACAATGAGCAGTTCTTC
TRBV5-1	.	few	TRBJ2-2	CASSLVAYRGGELFF	TGCGCCAGCAGCTTGGTTGCCTACCGCGGCGGGGAGCTGTTTTTT
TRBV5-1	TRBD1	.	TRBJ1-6	CASSLWSGQGNNSPLHF	TGCGCCAGCAGCTTGTGGTCCGGACAGGGTAACAATTCACCCCTCCACTTT
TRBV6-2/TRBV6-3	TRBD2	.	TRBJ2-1	CASSVLAGGPGEQFF	TGTGCCAGCAGTGTACTAGCGGGAGGGCCGGGTGAGCAGTTCTTC
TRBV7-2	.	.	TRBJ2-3	CASSESTGRDTQYF	TGTGCCAGCAGCGAATCGACAGGGAGGGATACGCAGTATTTT
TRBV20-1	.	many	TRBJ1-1	CSASQGAEAFF	TGCAGTGCTAGTCAGGGCGCTGAAGCTTTCTTT
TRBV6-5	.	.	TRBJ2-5	CASSSPHGAETQYF	TGTGCCAGCAGTTCCCCCCACGGCGCGGAGACCCAGTACTTC
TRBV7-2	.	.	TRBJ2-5	CASSSYPDPRYF	TGTGCCAGCAGCTCATACCCGGACCCCCGGTACTTC
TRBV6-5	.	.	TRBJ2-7	CASSSLDNDEEQYF	TGTGCCAGCAGTTCTTTGGATAACGACGAAGAGCAGTACTTC
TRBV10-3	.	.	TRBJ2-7	CAIKSQGPREQYF	TGTGCCATCAAGTCACAGGGTCCGCGGGAGCAGTACTTC
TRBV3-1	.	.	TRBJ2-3	CASSPAGTFTDTQYF	TGTGCCAGCAGCCCGGCAGGGACTTTCACAGATACGCAGTATTTT
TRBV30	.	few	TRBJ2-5	CAWSVLPQVETQYF	TGTGCCTGGAGTGTACTCCCTCAGGTGGAGACCCAGTACTTC
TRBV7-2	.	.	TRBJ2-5	CASSLLGQAPKTQYF	TGTGCCAGCAGCTTATTGGGGCAGGCTCCCAAGACCCAGTACTTC
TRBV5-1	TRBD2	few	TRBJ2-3	CASSRPVLAGADTQYF	TGCGCCAGCAGCCGGCCGGTTTTAGCGGGAGCAGATACGCAGTATTTT
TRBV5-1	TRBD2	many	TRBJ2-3	CASSGTSGTDTQYF	TGCGCCAGCAGCGGGACTAGCGGGACAGATACGCAGTATTTT
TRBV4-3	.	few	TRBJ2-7	CASSPQAGRAYEQYF	TGCGCCAGCAGCCCCCAAGCCGGACGGGCCTACGAGCAGTACTTC
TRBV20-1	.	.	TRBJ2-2	CSARDPRRAGAGELFF	TGCAGTGCTAGAGATCCGCGAAGGGCAGGGGCCGGGGAGCTGTTTTTT
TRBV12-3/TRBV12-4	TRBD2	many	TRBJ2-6	CASRAPGGFSGANVLTF	TGTGCCAGCAGGGCACCGGGGGGATTCTCTGGGGCCAACGTCCTGACTTTC
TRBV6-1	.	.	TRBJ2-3	CASSELGGGLNFDTQYF	TGTGCCAGCAGTGAGCTTGGCGGGGGCCTTAACTTTGATACGCAGTATTTT
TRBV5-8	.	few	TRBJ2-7	CASTPRDEQYF	TGTGCCAGCACCCCGCGGGACGAGCAGTACTTC
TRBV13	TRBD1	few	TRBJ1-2	CASSPISGGDREDYGYTF	TGTGCCAGCAGCCCTATTTCTGGTGGTGACAGGGAAGACTATGGCTACACCTTC
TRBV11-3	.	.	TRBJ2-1	CASSPFEQSNEQFF	TGTGCCAGCAGCCCTTTTGAGCAGTCCAATGAGCAGTTCTTC
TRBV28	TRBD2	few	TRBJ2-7	CGVVTSRSYEQYF	TGTGGGGTGGTGACTAGCCGGTCCTACGAGCAGTACTTC
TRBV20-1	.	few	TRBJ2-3	CSFSLGDTQYF	TGCAGCTTCTCGCTTGGTGATACGCAGTATTTT
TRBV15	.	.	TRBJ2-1	CATSRPSGPYNEQFF	TGTGCCACCAGCCGGCCCAGCGGCCCCTACAATGAGCAGTTCTTC
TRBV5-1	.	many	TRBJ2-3	CASSSTAATDTQYF	TGCGCCAGCAGCTCTACTGCGGCCACAGATACGCAGTATTTT
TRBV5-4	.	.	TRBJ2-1	CASSFGGGGAYNEQFF	TGTGCCAGCAGCTTTGGGGGCGGGGGTGCCTACAATGAGCAGTTCTTC
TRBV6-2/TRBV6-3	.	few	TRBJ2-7	CASSYNSRVYEQYF	TGTGCCAGCAGTTACAATAGCAGGGTCTACGAGCAGTACTTC
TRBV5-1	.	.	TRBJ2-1	CASSLDSLSSYNEQFF	TGCGCCAGCAGCTTGGATAGCTTGAGCTCCTACAATGAGCAGTTCTTC
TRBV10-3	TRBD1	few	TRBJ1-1	CAISGSGTAAFF	TGTGCCATCAGTGGCTCCGGGACAGCAGCTTTCTTT
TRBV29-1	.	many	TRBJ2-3	CSVDFGFDTQYF	TGCAGCGTTGATTTCGGTTTTGATACGCAGTATTTT
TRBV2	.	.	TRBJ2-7	CASSAVEGMSYEQYF	TGTGCCAGCAGTGCGGTTGAGGGAATGAGTTACGAGCAGTACTTC
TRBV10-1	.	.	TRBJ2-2	CASSPPGRNTGELFF	TGCGCCAGCAGTCCCCCGGGCAGAAACACCGGGGAGCTGTTTTTT
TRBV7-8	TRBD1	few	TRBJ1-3	CASSLIGTGGAVGNTIYF	TGTGCCAGCAGCTTGATCGGGACAGGGGGTGCCGTTGGAAACACCATATATTTT
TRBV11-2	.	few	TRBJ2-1	CASSNRPASNEQFF	TGTGCCAGCAGTAATCGACCGGCGAGCAATGAGCAGTTCTTC
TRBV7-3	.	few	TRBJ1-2	CASSLNPRGTDGYTF	TGTGCCAGCAGCTTAAATCCACGGGGTACCGATGGCTACACCTTC
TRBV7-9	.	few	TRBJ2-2	CASSLQTGELFF	TGTGCCAGCAGCTTACAAACCGGGGAGCTGTTTTTT
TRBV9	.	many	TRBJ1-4	CASSGGEGGVTNEKLFF	TGTGCCAGCAGCGGTGGAGAGGGCGGAGTGACTAATGAAAAACTGTTTTTT
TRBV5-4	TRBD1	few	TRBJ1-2	CASSLEGQGWVRFSYGYTF	TGTGCCAGCAGCTTGGAAGGACAGGGGTGGGTTAGGTTTAGTTATGGCTACACCTTC
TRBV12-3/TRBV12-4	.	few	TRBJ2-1	CASSSGVYEQFF	TGTGCCAGCAGTTCTGGGGTGTATGAGCAGTTCTTC
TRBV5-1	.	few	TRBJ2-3	CASSTHRYTDTQYF	TGCGCCAGCAGCACGCACAGATACACAGATACGCAGTATTTT
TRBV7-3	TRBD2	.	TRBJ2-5	CASSSTSGGGGETQYF	TGTGCCAGCAGCTCGACTAGCGGGGGAGGAGGAGAGACCCAGTACTTC
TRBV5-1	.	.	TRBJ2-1	CASADFANEQFF	TGCGCCAGCGCGGACTTCGCCAATGAGCAGTTCTTC
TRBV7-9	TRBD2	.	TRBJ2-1	CASSNSGRANEQFF	TGTGCCAGCAGCAATAGCGGGAGGGCTAATGAGCAGTTCTTC
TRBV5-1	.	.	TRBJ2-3	CASSLSWSTDTQYF	TGCGCCAGCAGCCTCTCTTGGAGCACAGATACGCAGTATTTT
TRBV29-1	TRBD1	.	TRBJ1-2	CSELTGDYGYTF	TGCAGCGAGTTAACAGGGGACTATGGCTACACCTTC
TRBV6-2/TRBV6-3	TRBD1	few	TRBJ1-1	CASSRDRGRNLAAFF	TGTGCCAGCAGCCGGGACAGGGGGCGAAATCTAGCAGCTTTCTTT
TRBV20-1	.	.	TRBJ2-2	CSARARRRFTGELFF	TGCAGTGCTAGAGCAAGGAGGCGATTCACCGGGGAGCTGTTTTTT
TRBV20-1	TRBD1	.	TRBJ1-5	CSARDKGQGNQPQHF	TGCAGTGCTAGAGATAAGGGACAGGGGAATCAGCCCCAGCATTTT
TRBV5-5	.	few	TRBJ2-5	CASTSWGETQYF	TGTGCCAGCACTTCTTGGGGGGAGACCCAGTACTTC
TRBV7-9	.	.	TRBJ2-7	CASSLPRASGRDEQYF	TGTGCCAGCAGCTTACCTCGAGCCTCAGGCAGGGACGAGCAGTACTTC
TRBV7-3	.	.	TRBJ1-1	CASSLYPGGGEAFF	TGTGCCAGCAGCTTATACCCCGGGGGGGGCGAAGCTTTCTTT
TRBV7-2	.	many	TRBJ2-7	CASSRTPGAYEQYF	TGTGCCAGCAGCAGAACACCCGGGGCCTACGAGCAGTACTTC
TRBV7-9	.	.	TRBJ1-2	CASSPSRAGYGYTF	TGTGCCAGCAGCCCGTCTCGGGCTGGCTATGGCTACACCTTC
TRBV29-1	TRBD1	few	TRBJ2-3	CSVEHRGRITDTQYF	TGCAGCGTTGAACACAGGGGCCGGATCACAGATACGCAGTATTTT
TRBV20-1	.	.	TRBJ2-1	CSAREYSYNEQFF	TGCAGTGCTAGGGAATATTCCTACAATGAGCAGTTCTTC
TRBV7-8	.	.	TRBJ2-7	CASSGRPYEQYF	TGTGCCAGCAGCGGCAGACCCTACGAGCAGTACTTC
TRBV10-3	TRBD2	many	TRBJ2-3	CAISASGGLTDTQYF	TGTGCCATCAGTGCTAGCGGGGGACTCACAGATACGCAGTATTTT
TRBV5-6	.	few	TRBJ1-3	CASSLLREGAGNTIYF	TGTGCCAGCAGCTTGCTACGGGAAGGTGCTGGAAACACCATATATTTT
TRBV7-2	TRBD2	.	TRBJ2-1	CASSLPGLAKTEQFF	TGTGCCAGCAGCTTACCGGGACTAGCAAAGACTGAGCAGTTCTTC